This T cell receptor beta chain is from a study of T cell changes during pregnancy in multiple sclerosis. Germline CDR1 and CDR2: MNHNY and SVGAGI (reference sequence). The CDR3 is 15 amino acids. V was trimmed by 2 bases and J by 7 bases, leaving 17 bases between them. Method: immunoSEQ multiplex PCR; TCRdb's copy keeps in-frame clones and lacks some. This sample yields roughly 42,000 clones, of which 85% to 90% are seen a single time; roughly 0.58% belongs to the top ten. This material consisted of CD4+ T cells from peripheral blood mononuclear cells, taken in the first trimester of pregnancy. V is TRBV6-6 and J is TRBJ1-1; a possible D gene is TRBD1 (6 bases). The TCR originated in a female donor with multiple sclerosis, enrolled in a pregnancy study. Here the CDR3 reads CASSYIGGPQIEAFF. DNA for the CDR3: TGTGCCAGCAGTTACATCGGGGGGCCCCAGATTGAAGCTTTCTTT.